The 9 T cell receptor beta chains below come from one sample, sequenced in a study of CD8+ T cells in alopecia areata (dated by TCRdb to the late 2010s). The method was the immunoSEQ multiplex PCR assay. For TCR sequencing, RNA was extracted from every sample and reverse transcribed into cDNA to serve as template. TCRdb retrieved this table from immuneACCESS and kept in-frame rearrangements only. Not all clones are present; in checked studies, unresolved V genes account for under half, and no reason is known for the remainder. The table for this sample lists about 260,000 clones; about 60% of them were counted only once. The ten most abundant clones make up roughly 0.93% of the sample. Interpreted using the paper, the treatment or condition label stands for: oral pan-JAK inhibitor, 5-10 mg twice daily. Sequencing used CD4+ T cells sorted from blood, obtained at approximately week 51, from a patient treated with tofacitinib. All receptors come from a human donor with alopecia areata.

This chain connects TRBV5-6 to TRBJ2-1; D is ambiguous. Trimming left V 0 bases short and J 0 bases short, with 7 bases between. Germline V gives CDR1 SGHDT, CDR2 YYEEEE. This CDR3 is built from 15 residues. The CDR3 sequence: CASSLGRSSYNEQFF. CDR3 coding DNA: TGTGCCAGCAGCTTGGGTCGGAGCTCCTACAATGAGCAGTTCTTC. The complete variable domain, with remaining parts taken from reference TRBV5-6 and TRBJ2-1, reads DAGVTQSPTHLIKTRGQQVTLRCSPKSGHDTVSWYQQALGQGPQFIFQYYEEEERQRGNFPDRFSGHQFPNYSSELNVNALLLGDSALYLCASSLGRSSYNEQFFGPGTRLTVL.

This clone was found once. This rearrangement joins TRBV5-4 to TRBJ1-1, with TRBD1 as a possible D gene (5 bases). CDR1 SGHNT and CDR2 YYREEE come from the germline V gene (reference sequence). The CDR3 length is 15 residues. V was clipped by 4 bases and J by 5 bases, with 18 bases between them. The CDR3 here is CASSLTGTQGTEAFF. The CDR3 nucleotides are TGTGCCAGCAGCCTTACCGGGACTCAAGGGACTGAAGCTTTCTTT.

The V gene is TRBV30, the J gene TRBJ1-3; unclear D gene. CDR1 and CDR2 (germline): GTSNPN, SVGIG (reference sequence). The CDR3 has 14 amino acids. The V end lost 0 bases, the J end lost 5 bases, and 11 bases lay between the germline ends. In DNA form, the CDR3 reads TGTGCCTGGAGTGTCGGTGGCGGAAGAAACACCATATATTTT. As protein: CAWSVGGGRNTIYF.

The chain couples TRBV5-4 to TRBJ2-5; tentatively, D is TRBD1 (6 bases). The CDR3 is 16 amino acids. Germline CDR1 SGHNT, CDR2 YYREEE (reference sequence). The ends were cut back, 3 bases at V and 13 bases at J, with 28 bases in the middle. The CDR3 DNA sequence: TGTGCCAGCAGCTCTATGGGGGCCGGGGCTAGCAGCCGACCGTACTTC. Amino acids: CASSSMGAGASSRPYF.

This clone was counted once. In nucleotides, the CDR3 is TGCAGCGTTACCTTGACAGGGCGAAATGAAAAACTGTTTTTT. Encoded protein: CSVTLTGRNEKLFF. The chain carries TRBV29-1 and TRBJ1-4, with 7 positions matching TRBD1. CDR1 and CDR2 (germline): SQVTM, ANQGSEA. The CDR3 runs 14 residues. The junction had 8 bases not matched to a gene; V was cut back by 5 bases and J by 5 bases. Combining the CDR3 with reference TRBV29-1 and TRBJ1-4 gives the whole variable domain SAVISQKPSRDICQRGTSLTIQCQVDSQVTMMFWYRQQPGQSLTLIATANQGSEATYESGFVIDKFPISRPNLTFSTLTVSNMSPEDSSIYLCSVTLTGRNEKLFFGSGTQLSVL.

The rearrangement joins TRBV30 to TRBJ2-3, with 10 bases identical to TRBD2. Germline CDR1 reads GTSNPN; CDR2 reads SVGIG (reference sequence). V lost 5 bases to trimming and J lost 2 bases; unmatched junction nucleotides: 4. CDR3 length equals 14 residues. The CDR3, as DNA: TGTGCCTGGGGACTAGCGGCCAACACAGATACGCAGTATTTT. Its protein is CAWGLAANTDTQYF.

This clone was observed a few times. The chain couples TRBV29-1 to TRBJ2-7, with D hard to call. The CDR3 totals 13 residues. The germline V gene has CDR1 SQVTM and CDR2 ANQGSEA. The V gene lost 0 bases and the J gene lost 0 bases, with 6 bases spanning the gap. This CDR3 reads CSVEDWVSYEQYF. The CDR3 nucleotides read TGCAGCGTTGAAGATTGGGTCTCCTACGAGCAGTACTTC.

The CDR3 reads CASSISGGPTGELFF. In DNA form, the CDR3 reads TGTGCCAGTAGTATAAGCGGGGGGCCCACCGGGGAGCTGTTTTTT. This chain uses TRBV19 with TRBJ2-2, with 9 nucleotides matching TRBD2. V trimming: 2 bases; J trimming: 4 bases; junction bases outside the gene matches: 2. Germline values: CDR1 LNHDA, CDR2 SQIVND (reference sequence). The CDR3 runs to 15 residues.

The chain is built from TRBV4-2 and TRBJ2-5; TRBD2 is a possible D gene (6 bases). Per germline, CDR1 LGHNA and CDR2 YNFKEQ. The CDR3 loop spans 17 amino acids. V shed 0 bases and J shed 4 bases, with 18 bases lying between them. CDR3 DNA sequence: TGTGCCAGCAGCCAAGATAAGGGGACTCGAACGATAGAGACCCAGTACTTC. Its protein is CASSQDKGTRTIETQYF.